This T cell receptor beta chain was sequenced for a study of cytomegalovirus exposure and HLA in healthy donors. General study findings and limits: Previous analysis showed most TCR beta V segments were productive about 87% or about 30% of the time.

V was clipped by 7 bases and J by 4 bases; unmatched bases: 7. CDR3 length: 15 residues. Germline CDR1 reads SNHLY; CDR2 reads FYNNEI. The PCR employed 60 Vbeta primers together with 13 Jbeta primers. Profiled with immunoSEQ multiplex PCR; TCRdb holds only in-frame clones, not every one. The top ten hold 2.1% of the sample, which has roughly 200,000 clones, roughly 73% seen once. A single count supports this clone. The antigen remains undetermined. The V gene is TRBV2, the J gene TRBJ2-3, with TRBD1 identical over 11 bases. The sequenced sample was PBMCs. This clonotype was obtained from a woman aged 25-40 years in good health and CMV-seropositive. CDR3 DNA sequence: TGTGCCAGCACCTCGGACAGGGGGCGCTCAGATACGCAGTATTTT. Translation: CASTSDRGRSDTQYF. Full variable domain (outside the CDR3, taken from reference TRBV2 and TRBJ2-3): EPEVTQTPSHQVTQMGQEVILRCVPISNHLYFYWYRQILGQKVEFLVSFYNNEISEKSEIFDDQFSVERPDGSNFTLKIRSTKLEDSAMYFCASTSDRGRSDTQYFGPGTRLTVL.